These T cell receptor beta chains were read from a single sample in a study of blood T cells in healthy people across ages. TCRdb fed the 5' RACE reads into MiXCR, producing one record per CDR3 protein. The sample includes approximately 690,000 distinct CDR3 sequences, 58% seen only once; the top ten take over 30%. The specimen sequenced was blood. These receptors came from a man aged 55-75 years in good health. Both conserved end residues are part of each CDR3. The D gene is left open where the match is weak. Clone size is not always given. Where it is, it says once, few, many or a class for expanded clones.

abundance: .; j_gene: TRBJ2-7; v_gene: TRBV7-8; d_gene: .; CDR3aa: CASTRTRSSYEQYF; CDR3nt: TGTGCCAGCACCCGGACCAGGAGCTCCTACGAGCAGTACTTC
abundance: .; j_gene: TRBJ2-3; v_gene: TRBV20-1; d_gene: TRBD2; CDR3aa: CSAATSGVTLDTQYF; CDR3nt: TGCAGTGCTGCGACTAGCGGGGTCACCTTGGATACGCAGTATTTT
abundance: .; j_gene: TRBJ2-5; v_gene: TRBV5-1; d_gene: TRBD2; CDR3aa: CASSYGLAGNQETQYF; CDR3nt: TGCGCCAGCAGCTACGGACTAGCGGGGAACCAAGAGACCCAGTACTTC
abundance: .; j_gene: TRBJ2-3; v_gene: TRBV29-1; d_gene: .; CDR3aa: CSVAGQTSTDTQYF; CDR3nt: TGCAGCGTAGCGGGACAGACAAGCACAGATACGCAGTATTTT
abundance: .; j_gene: TRBJ2-7; v_gene: TRBV5-6; d_gene: .; CDR3aa: CASSLRWGLDTGYEQYF; CDR3nt: TGTGCCAGCAGCTTGAGGTGGGGGCTAGATACTGGCTACGAGCAGTACTTC
abundance: .; j_gene: TRBJ1-6; v_gene: TRBV20-1; d_gene: TRBD1; CDR3aa: CSAGTRGQGSPLHF; CDR3nt: TGCAGTGCTGGGACCCGGGGACAGGGGTCACCCCTCCACTTT
abundance: .; j_gene: TRBJ2-2; v_gene: TRBV24-1; d_gene: TRBD1; CDR3aa: CATSVGDRIAGELFF; CDR3nt: TGTGCCACCAGTGTCGGGGACAGGATCGCCGGGGAGCTGTTTTTT
abundance: few; j_gene: TRBJ2-7; v_gene: TRBV3-1; d_gene: TRBD1; CDR3aa: CASSPVGTGGPEQYF; CDR3nt: TGTGCCAGCAGCCCAGTCGGGACAGGGGGCCCCGAGCAGTACTTC
abundance: few; j_gene: TRBJ1-1; v_gene: TRBV20-1; d_gene: TRBD1; CDR3aa: CSASDRGGTEAFF; CDR3nt: TGCAGTGCTAGCGACAGGGGGGGCACTGAAGCTTTCTTT
abundance: .; j_gene: TRBJ2-3; v_gene: TRBV10-3; d_gene: TRBD1; CDR3aa: CAIGQGTDTRYF; CDR3nt: TGTGCCATCGGACAGGGAACAGATACGCGGTATTTT
abundance: few; j_gene: TRBJ1-4; v_gene: TRBV29-1; d_gene: TRBD1; CDR3aa: CSVGQGPTMFF; CDR3nt: TGCAGCGTTGGACAGGGGCCCACGATGTTTTTT
abundance: few; j_gene: TRBJ1-2; v_gene: TRBV28; d_gene: .; CDR3aa: CASSATNGGYTF; CDR3nt: TGTGCCAGCAGCGCGACAAACGGTGGCTACACCTTC
abundance: .; j_gene: TRBJ2-5; v_gene: TRBV12-3/TRBV12-4; d_gene: .; CDR3aa: CASSPTEERVTRETQYF; CDR3nt: TGTGCCAGCAGTCCGACTGAGGAGAGGGTTACGCGGGAGACCCAGTACTTC
abundance: .; j_gene: TRBJ1-4; v_gene: TRBV11-2; d_gene: .; CDR3aa: CASSLLGGYEKLFF; CDR3nt: TGTGCCAGCAGCTTGTTGGGGGGGTATGAAAAACTGTTTTTT
abundance: few; j_gene: TRBJ2-7; v_gene: TRBV14; d_gene: .; CDR3aa: CASSQAQGGAYEQYF; CDR3nt: TGTGCCAGCAGCCAAGCCCAGGGGGGGGCCTACGAGCAGTACTTC
abundance: few; j_gene: TRBJ2-5; v_gene: TRBV20-1; d_gene: TRBD1; CDR3aa: CSASVPGQQETQYF; CDR3nt: TGCAGTGCTAGCGTTCCGGGACAGCAAGAGACCCAGTACTTC
abundance: .; j_gene: TRBJ1-2; v_gene: TRBV12-3/TRBV12-4; d_gene: .; CDR3aa: CASSLEGYGHTF; CDR3nt: TGTGCCAGCAGTTTAGAAGGTTATGGCCACACCTTC
abundance: .; j_gene: TRBJ1-5; v_gene: TRBV5-1; d_gene: .; CDR3aa: CASSLVGGNNQPQHF; CDR3nt: TGCGCCAGCAGCTTGGTGGGGGGGAACAATCAGCCCCAGCATTTT
abundance: many; j_gene: TRBJ2-1; v_gene: TRBV20-1; d_gene: TRBD2; CDR3aa: CSARSGGVNEQFF; CDR3nt: TGCAGTGCTAGGAGCGGGGGGGTGAATGAGCAGTTCTTC
abundance: .; j_gene: TRBJ2-6; v_gene: TRBV4-2; d_gene: .; CDR3aa: CASSRWDLRSEDVSGANVLTF; CDR3nt: TGTGCCAGCAGCCGTTGGGACCTACGGTCCGAAGACGTCTCTGGGGCCAACGTCCTGACTTTC
abundance: .; j_gene: TRBJ2-1; v_gene: TRBV7-9; d_gene: TRBD1; CDR3aa: CASMLGTGEGEQFF; CDR3nt: TGTGCCAGCATGTTAGGGACAGGGGAGGGTGAGCAGTTCTTC
abundance: few; j_gene: TRBJ1-5; v_gene: TRBV6-6; d_gene: .; CDR3aa: CASSYGGRNQPQHF; CDR3nt: TGTGCCAGCAGTTACGGAGGGCGCAATCAGCCCCAGCATTTT
abundance: few; j_gene: TRBJ1-6; v_gene: TRBV5-1; d_gene: .; CDR3aa: CASSLRGAPENSPLHF; CDR3nt: TGCGCCAGCAGCTTGCGGGGTGCGCCGGAGAATTCACCCCTCCACTTT
abundance: few; j_gene: TRBJ1-2; v_gene: TRBV10-3; d_gene: .; CDR3aa: CAISERSEAGGYTF; CDR3nt: TGTGCCATCAGTGAAAGATCGGAGGCGGGCGGCTACACCTTC
abundance: once; j_gene: TRBJ2-7; v_gene: TRBV20-1; d_gene: TRBD2; CDR3aa: CSARRGLAGGVEQYF; CDR3nt: TGCAGTGCCCGCCGGGGGCTAGCGGGGGGTGTCGAGCAGTACTTC
abundance: .; j_gene: TRBJ1-5; v_gene: TRBV6-1; d_gene: TRBD1; CDR3aa: CASAGQGTTQPQHF; CDR3nt: TGTGCCAGCGCGGGACAGGGAACGACTCAGCCCCAGCATTTT
abundance: .; j_gene: TRBJ2-3; v_gene: TRBV4-3; d_gene: TRBD2; CDR3aa: CASSQDLSGGLLADTQYF; CDR3nt: TGCGCCAGCAGCCAAGATTTGAGCGGGGGGCTCCTTGCAGATACGCAGTATTTT
abundance: .; j_gene: TRBJ1-2; v_gene: TRBV6-5; d_gene: .; CDR3aa: CASSYSGTNYGYTF; CDR3nt: TGTGCCAGCAGTTACTCCGGGACCAACTATGGCTACACCTTC
abundance: .; j_gene: TRBJ2-5; v_gene: TRBV7-6; d_gene: .; CDR3aa: CASSLVGGGETQYF; CDR3nt: TGCGCCAGCAGCTTGGTCGGGGGCGGCGAGACCCAGTACTTC
abundance: .; j_gene: TRBJ1-4; v_gene: TRBV12-3/TRBV12-4; d_gene: .; CDR3aa: CASSSARVATNEKLFF; CDR3nt: TGTGCCAGCAGTTCCGCAAGGGTGGCAACTAATGAAAAACTGTTTTTT
abundance: .; j_gene: TRBJ2-5; v_gene: TRBV12-5; d_gene: TRBD1; CDR3aa: CASGLGQGSWETQYF; CDR3nt: TGTGCTAGTGGTTTGGGACAGGGTTCGTGGGAGACCCAGTACTTC
abundance: .; j_gene: TRBJ1-2; v_gene: TRBV6-6; d_gene: .; CDR3aa: CASSMDSIYGYTF; CDR3nt: TGTGCCAGCAGTATGGACAGCATCTATGGCTACACCTTC
abundance: .; j_gene: TRBJ1-6; v_gene: TRBV5-6; d_gene: .; CDR3aa: CASSGPGISPLHF; CDR3nt: TGTGCCAGCAGCGGCCCAGGGATTTCACCCCTCCACTTT
abundance: few; j_gene: TRBJ2-4; v_gene: TRBV7-2; d_gene: .; CDR3aa: CASSLGGSGKNIQYF; CDR3nt: TGTGCCAGCAGCTTAGGTGGTAGCGGTAAAAACATTCAGTACTTC
abundance: .; j_gene: TRBJ2-3; v_gene: TRBV28; d_gene: TRBD1; CDR3aa: CANSLVGQETDTQYF; CDR3nt: TGTGCCAACAGTTTGGTGGGACAGGAGACAGATACGCAGTATTTT
abundance: .; j_gene: TRBJ2-5; v_gene: TRBV5-1; d_gene: TRBD2; CDR3aa: CASSTMTSGPGETQYF; CDR3nt: TGCGCCAGCAGCACGATGACTAGCGGCCCGGGGGAGACCCAGTACTTC
abundance: .; j_gene: TRBJ2-7; v_gene: TRBV12-3/TRBV12-4; d_gene: TRBD1; CDR3aa: CASSAGGSYEQYF; CDR3nt: TGTGCCAGCAGCGCAGGGGGCTCCTACGAGCAGTACTTC
abundance: few; j_gene: TRBJ2-7; v_gene: TRBV4-2; d_gene: TRBD1; CDR3aa: CASSQEIGTASYEQYF; CDR3nt: TGTGCCAGCAGCCAAGAAATAGGGACAGCGTCCTACGAGCAGTACTTC
abundance: .; j_gene: TRBJ2-3; v_gene: TRBV4-1; d_gene: .; CDR3aa: CASSQDERLRTDTQYF; CDR3nt: TGCGCCAGCAGCCAAGACGAGCGCCTTAGGACAGATACGCAGTATTTT
abundance: few; j_gene: TRBJ2-6; v_gene: TRBV20-1; d_gene: TRBD2; CDR3aa: CSARGGGAGANVLTF; CDR3nt: TGCAGTGCTAGAGGTGGGGGGGCTGGGGCCAACGTCCTGACTTTC
abundance: many; j_gene: TRBJ2-5; v_gene: TRBV11-2; d_gene: .; CDR3aa: CASRPGTFQETQYF; CDR3nt: TGTGCCAGCAGGCCGGGGACATTCCAAGAGACCCAGTACTTC
abundance: few; j_gene: TRBJ2-7; v_gene: TRBV5-1; d_gene: TRBD2; CDR3aa: CASSLDPGGTYEQYF; CDR3nt: TGCGCCAGCAGCTTGGACCCCGGGGGGACCTACGAGCAGTACTTC
abundance: few; j_gene: TRBJ2-7; v_gene: TRBV20-1; d_gene: .; CDR3aa: CSARDPGREQYF; CDR3nt: TGCAGTGCTAGAGATCCGGGGCGTGAGCAGTACTTC
abundance: .; j_gene: TRBJ1-2; v_gene: TRBV6-1; d_gene: .; CDR3aa: CASRADLIKGDTF; CDR3nt: TGTGCCAGCAGAGCCGACTTGATAAAGGGGGACACCTTC
abundance: .; j_gene: TRBJ2-1; v_gene: TRBV12-5; d_gene: TRBD2; CDR3aa: CASGSTTSGGFYNEQFF; CDR3nt: TGTGCTAGTGGTTCCACAACTAGCGGGGGGTTCTACAATGAGCAGTTCTTC